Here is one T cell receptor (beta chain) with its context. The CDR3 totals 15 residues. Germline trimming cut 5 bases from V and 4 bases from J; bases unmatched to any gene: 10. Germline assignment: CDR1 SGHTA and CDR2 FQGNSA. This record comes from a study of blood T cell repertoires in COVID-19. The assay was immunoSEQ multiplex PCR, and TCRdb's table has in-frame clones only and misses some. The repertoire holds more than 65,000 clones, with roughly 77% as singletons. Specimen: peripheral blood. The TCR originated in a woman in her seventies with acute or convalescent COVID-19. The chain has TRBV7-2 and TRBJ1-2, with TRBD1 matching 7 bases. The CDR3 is CASSPKTGYSYGYTF. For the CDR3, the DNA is TGTGCCAGCAGCCCAAAGACAGGGTATAGCTATGGCTACACCTTC.